Below, 19 T cell receptor beta chains from the same sample are listed, as sequenced in a study of blood T cell dynamics during melanoma immunotherapy. Time point here: pre-treatment baseline. TCRdb's table, derived via immunoSEQ multiplex PCR, lists solely in-frame clones and lacks some. The sample holds 15,000 to 20,000 clones, approximately 90% seen once. Source: blood, taken from a patient treated with checkpoint blockade. The receptors shown here come from a human donor with melanoma.

The chain carries TRBV7-9 and TRBJ2-1; 10 bases align to TRBD2. Germline V gene data show CDR1 as SEHNR and CDR2 as FQNEAQ (reference sequence). With V trimmed by 3 bases and J by 2 bases, 1 base remained unmatched. The CDR3 totals 15 residues. The CDR3, as DNA: TGTGCCAGCAGCTTCAGCGGGAGGGCCTACAATGAGCAGTTCTTC. Protein product: CASSFSGRAYNEQFF.

The gene calls are TRBV12-2 and TRBJ2-4; no check of the table's D call, TRBD1, against the DNA was made. TRBV12-2 is a listed pseudogene. The CDR3 has 17 residues. The CDR3: CASRLIQAGLAKNIQYF. In DNA form, the CDR3 reads TGTGCAAGTCGCTTAATCCAGGCAGGTCTAGCCAAAAACATTCAGTACTTC.

The chain recombines TRBV6-6 with TRBJ1-2; D unclear. V lost 0 bases, J lost 8 bases, and 13 bases lay in between. Germline V lookup: CDR1 MNHNY, CDR2 SVGAGI (reference sequence). CDR3 length: 14 amino acids. This CDR3 reads CASSYSAGNEGYTF. CDR3 coding DNA: TGTGCCAGCAGTTACTCTGCGGGGAATGAAGGCTACACCTTC.

This chain connects TRBV28 to TRBJ1-1, with no clear D. The CDR3 consists of 13 residues. V gave up 5 bases and J gave up 8 bases, with 15 bases separating them. Germline lookup yields CDR1 MDHEN and CDR2 SYDVKM. The CDR3 DNA sequence: TGTGCCAGCAGTCCAACCCAGCCGAGGGAAGCTTTCTTT. Its translation is CASSPTQPREAFF.

This clone has only a few counts. This chain joins TRBV2 and TRBJ1-5; D is unresolved. The CDR3 is made up of 13 amino acids. V was trimmed by 5 bases and J by 6 bases, leaving 11 bases between them. CDR1 and CDR2 (germline): SNHLY, FYNNEI. The CDR3, as DNA: TGTGCCAGCAGTCTTACCGTGGGTCAGCCCCAGCATTTT. Its protein product is CASSLTVGQPQHF.

The chain is built from TRBV4-2 and TRBJ2-1; TRBD2 matches at 12 bases. Germline V CDR1 and CDR2: LGHNA, YNFKEQ. V lost 0 bases, J lost 8 bases, and 11 bases stayed unmatched. This CDR3 comprises 18 residues. This chain's CDR3 is CASSQEGILAGGYDEQFF. The CDR3 DNA reads TGTGCCAGCAGCCAAGAAGGGATTCTAGCGGGGGGGTATGATGAGCAGTTCTTC.

This chain joins TRBV15 and TRBJ1-2; D is unresolved. Looked up from germline, CDR1 is LNHNV and CDR2 is YYDKDF (reference sequence). The CDR3 extends over 12 amino acids. Trimming stripped 3 bases from V and 6 bases from J, with 8 bases between. This chain's CDR3 is CATSSPRDGYTF. Written as DNA, the CDR3 is TGTGCCACCAGCAGCCCGAGGGATGGCTACACCTTC.

This clone was detected a few times. This rearrangement joins TRBV11-2 to TRBJ2-7, with D hard to call. Germline CDR1 SGHAT, CDR2 FQNNGV. Trimming left V 5 bases short and J 0 bases short, with 5 bases between. This CDR3 has 12 residues. The CDR3, as DNA: TGTGCCAGCAGCCCCACCTCCTACGAGCAGTACTTC. Translation gives CASSPTSYEQYF. Variable domain in full (rest from reference TRBV11-2 and TRBJ2-7): EAGVAQSPRYKIIEKRQSVAFWCNPISGHATLYWYQQILGQGPKLLIQFQNNGVVDDSQLPKDRFSAERLKGVDSTLKIQPAKLEDSAVYLCASSPTSYEQYFGPGTRLTVT.

The chain links TRBV18 to TRBJ1-2; no clear D. Trimming cost V 3 bases and J 0 bases, with 20 bases left between them. CDR1 is KGHSH and CDR2 is LQKENI in the germline V gene. This CDR3 is built from 18 residues. The CDR3 loop is CASSPVSRQRGSNYGYTF. Here the CDR3 DNA reads TGTGCCAGCTCACCCGTATCAAGGCAAAGAGGGTCTAACTATGGCTACACCTTC.

The CDR3: CASSAWTVGSGNTIYF. The CDR3 DNA reads as TGTGCCAGCAGCGCCTGGACAGTCGGCTCTGGAAACACCATATATTTT. The chain uses TRBV7-8 and TRBJ1-3; possible D gene TRBD1, 6 bases. The germline CDR1 and CDR2 sequences are SGHVS and FQNEAQ. The CDR3 runs 16 residues. Trimming removed 5 bases at V and 0 bases at J, with 14 bases between.

The chain recombines TRBV11-2 with TRBJ2-7; 7 nucleotides agree with TRBD2. This CDR3 region has 13 residues. CDR1 SGHAT and CDR2 FQNNGV come from the germline V gene. The J segment lost 3 bases and the V segment lost 5 bases, leaving 4 bases of the junction unmatched. CDR3 bases: TGTGCCAGCAGCCCCCGGGACTACTACGAGCAGTACTTC. It encodes CASSPRDYYEQYF.

The CDR3 region has the DNA TGTGCCAGCAGTGTAGCCGTGGCTAACTATGGCTACACCTTC. Its protein product is CASSVAVANYGYTF. The J gene is TRBJ1-2, the V gene TRBV25-1; D remains unclear. Trimming shortened V by 4 bases and J by 0 bases, and 9 bases separated the two germline ends. The germline V gene has CDR1 MGHDK and CDR2 SYGVNS. This CDR3 comprises 14 residues.

The table lists this clone with a count of one. V usage is TRBV5-4 and J usage is TRBJ2-5, with TRBD2 as a possible D gene (5 bases). The CDR3 has 14 amino acids. Between the trimmed V and J ends, which lost 1 base and 4 bases, there was a span of 11 bases. The germline gives CDR1 SGHNT, CDR2 YYREEE (reference sequence). CDR3 nucleotide sequence: TGTGCCAGCAGCTTGACTAGTTTACGAGAGACCCAGTACTTC. Protein sequence: CASSLTSLRETQYF.

The V call is TRBV7-9, the J call TRBJ1-1, with TRBD1 matching over 7 bases. The ends lost 4 bases at V and 5 bases at J; junction bases unmatched: 4. The length of the CDR3 is 13 residues. Germline loops: CDR1 SEHNR, CDR2 FQNEAQ (reference sequence). The CDR3 bases are TGTGCCAGCAGCTCCGGACAGGCGACTGAAGCTTTCTTT. The encoded protein is CASSSGQATEAFF. The variable domain in full, completed from reference TRBV7-9 and TRBJ1-1, reads DTGVSQNPRHKITKRGQNVTFRCDPISEHNRLYWYRQTLGQGPEFLTYFQNEAQLEKSRLLSDRFSAERPKGSFSTLEIQRTEQGDSAMYLCASSSGQATEAFFGQGTRLTVV.

The V call is TRBV5-4, the J call TRBJ2-1, with 9 bases identical to TRBD2. The trim removed 5 bases at V and 6 bases at J, leaving 9 bases unmatched. The CDR3 runs to 15 residues. CDR1 SGHNT and CDR2 YYREEE come from the germline V gene (reference sequence). CDR3 sequence: CASSYSGSPSNEQFF. In DNA, the CDR3 is TGTGCCAGCAGTTATAGCGGGAGCCCTAGCAATGAGCAGTTCTTC.

This rearrangement joins TRBV27 to TRBJ2-1; D is perhaps TRBD2 (6 bases). The CDR3 covers 15 residues. Germline V lookup: CDR1 MNHEY, CDR2 SMNVEV (reference sequence). The germline V and J ends were trimmed by 1 base and 0 bases, with 7 bases remaining between them. CDR3 region: CASSLYGGSYNEQFF. CDR3 DNA: TGTGCCAGCAGTTTATACGGGGGCTCCTACAATGAGCAGTTCTTC.

This chain's CDR3 is CATSRAGQALKAFF. The CDR3 DNA is TGTGCCACCAGCAGAGCCGGGCAGGCACTGAAAGCTTTCTTT. The chain links TRBV15 to TRBJ1-1; no reliable D call. The V end was cut by 1 base, the J end by 9 bases, with 15 bases between. There are 14 residues in the CDR3. Germline V gene data show CDR1 as LNHNV and CDR2 as YYDKDF (reference sequence). Complete variable domain (other parts from reference TRBV15 and TRBJ1-1): DAMVIQNPRYQVTQFGKPVTLSCSQTLNHNVMYWYQQKSSQAPKLLFHYYDKDFNNEADTPDNFQSRRPNTSFCFLDIRSPGLGDTAMYLCATSRAGQALKAFFGQGTRLTVV.

The chain joins TRBV19 to TRBJ1-1; D is unresolved. Trimming took off 1 base at V and 7 bases at J, with 7 bases between the two ends. Germline assignment: CDR1 LNHDA and CDR2 SQIVND (reference sequence). The CDR3 is 12 residues long. CDR3 residues: CASSIGRNEAFF. CDR3 DNA: TGTGCCAGTAGTATAGGCCGGAATGAAGCTTTCTTT.

This clone came up once. V gene TRBV28 combines with J gene TRBJ1-5, with no clear D. Trimming stripped 7 bases from V and 5 bases from J, with 12 bases between. CDR1 is MDHEN and CDR2 is SYDVKM in the germline V gene. The CDR3 runs to 13 residues. The CDR3 loop reads CASNRERDQPQHF. CDR3 in DNA: TGTGCCAGCAATAGGGAAAGGGATCAGCCCCAGCATTTT.